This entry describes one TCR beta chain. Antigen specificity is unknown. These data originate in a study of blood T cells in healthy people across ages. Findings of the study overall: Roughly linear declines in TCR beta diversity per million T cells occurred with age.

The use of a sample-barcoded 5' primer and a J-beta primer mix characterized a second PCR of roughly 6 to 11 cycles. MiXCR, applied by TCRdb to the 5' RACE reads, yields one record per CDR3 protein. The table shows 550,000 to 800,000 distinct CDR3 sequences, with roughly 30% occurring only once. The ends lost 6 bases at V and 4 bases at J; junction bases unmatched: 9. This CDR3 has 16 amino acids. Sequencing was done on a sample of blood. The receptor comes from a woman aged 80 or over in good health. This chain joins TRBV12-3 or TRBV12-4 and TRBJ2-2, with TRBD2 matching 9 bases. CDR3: CASRTHGGGATGELFF. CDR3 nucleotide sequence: TGTGCCAGCAGGACTCATGGCGGGGGGGCCACCGGGGAGCTGTTTTTT.